A single T cell receptor beta chain is shown here with its context. Its antigen is currently unknown. V was shortened by 5 bases and J by 3 bases, with 17 bases between the two germline ends. CDR1 is MNHEY, CDR2 SMNVEV, per germline (reference sequence). The CDR3 covers 15 residues. Time point indicated: baseline pretreatment blood. Specified treatment: 15 Gy SBRT to primary tumor, nephrectomy 4 weeks later. The patient's renal cell carcinoma had clear cell pathology. These data originate in a study of radiation and T cells in renal cell carcinoma. In the study overall: Nephrectomy followed 15 Gy stereotactic body radiation by 4 weeks.

Produced via immunoSEQ multiplex PCR; TCRdb's table is partial and in-frame only. The sample holds 94,000 or so clones, 70% to 85% seen once. The study, taken as a whole, reports: In blood, top tumor clones expanded by 2 weeks, shrinking by 4. No pretreatment tumor biopsies were available for baseline clonotypes.

This chain uses TRBV27 with TRBJ2-7, with D possibly being TRBD2 (6 bases). The input for sequencing was blood, taken from a patient whose treatment included radiotherapy and nephrectomy. This receptor was obtained from a man aged 55 to 70 with renal cell carcinoma. In nucleotides, the CDR3 is TGTGCCAGCAGTCCCTTGGGGCGGGAAGACTACGAGCAGTACTTC. This codes for CASSPLGREDYEQYF.